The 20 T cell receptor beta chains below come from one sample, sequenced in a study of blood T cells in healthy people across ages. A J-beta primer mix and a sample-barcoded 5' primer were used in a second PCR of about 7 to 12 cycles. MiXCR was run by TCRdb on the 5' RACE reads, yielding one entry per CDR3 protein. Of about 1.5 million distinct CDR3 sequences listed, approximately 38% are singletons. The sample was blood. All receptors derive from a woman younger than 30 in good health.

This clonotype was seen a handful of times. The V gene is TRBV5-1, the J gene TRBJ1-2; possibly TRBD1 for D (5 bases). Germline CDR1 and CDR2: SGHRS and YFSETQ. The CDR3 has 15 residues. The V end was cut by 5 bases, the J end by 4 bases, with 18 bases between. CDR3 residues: CASSPPIQGAYGYTF. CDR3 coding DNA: TGCGCCAGCAGTCCACCCATCCAGGGCGCCTATGGCTACACCTTC.

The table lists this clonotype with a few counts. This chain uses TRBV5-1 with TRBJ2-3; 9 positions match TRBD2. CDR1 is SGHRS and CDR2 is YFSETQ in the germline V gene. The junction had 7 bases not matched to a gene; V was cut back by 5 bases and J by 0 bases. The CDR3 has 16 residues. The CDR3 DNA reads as TGCGCCAGCAGTCCTTGGGCGGGGGGGAGCACAGATACGCAGTATTTT. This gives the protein CASSPWAGGSTDTQYF. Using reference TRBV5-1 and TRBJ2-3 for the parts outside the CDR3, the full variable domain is KAGVTQTPRYLIKTRGQQVTLSCSPISGHRSVSWYQQTPGQGLQFLFEYFSETQRNKGNFPGRFSGRQFSNSRSEMNVSTLELGDSALYLCASSPWAGGSTDTQYFGPGTRLTVL.

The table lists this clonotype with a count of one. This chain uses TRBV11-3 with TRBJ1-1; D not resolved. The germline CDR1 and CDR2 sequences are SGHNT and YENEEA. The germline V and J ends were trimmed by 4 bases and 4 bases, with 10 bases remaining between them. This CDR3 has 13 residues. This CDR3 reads CASSSGFTTEAFF. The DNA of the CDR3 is TGTGCCAGCAGCTCCGGGTTCACCACTGAAGCTTTCTTT.

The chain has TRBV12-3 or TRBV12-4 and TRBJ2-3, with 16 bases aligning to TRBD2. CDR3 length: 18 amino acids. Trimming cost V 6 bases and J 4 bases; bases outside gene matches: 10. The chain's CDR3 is CASSLGTSGGDVADTQYF. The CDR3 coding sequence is TGTGCCAGCAGCCTTGGGACTAGCGGGGGGGATGTCGCAGATACGCAGTATTTT.

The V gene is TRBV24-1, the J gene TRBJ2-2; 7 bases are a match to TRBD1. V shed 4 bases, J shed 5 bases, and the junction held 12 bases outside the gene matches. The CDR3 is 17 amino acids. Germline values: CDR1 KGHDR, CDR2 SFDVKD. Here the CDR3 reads CATSDLRTGGVTGELFF. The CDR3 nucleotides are TGTGCCACCAGTGACCTTCGGACAGGAGGTGTAACCGGGGAGCTGTTTTTT.

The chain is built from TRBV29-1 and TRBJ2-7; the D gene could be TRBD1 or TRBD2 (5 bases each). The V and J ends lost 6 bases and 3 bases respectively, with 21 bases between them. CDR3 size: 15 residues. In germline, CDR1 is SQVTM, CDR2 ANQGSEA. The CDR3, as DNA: TGCAGCGTCGATTTTCCTAGGGACGGTTTCTACGAGCAGTACTTC. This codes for CSVDFPRDGFYEQYF.

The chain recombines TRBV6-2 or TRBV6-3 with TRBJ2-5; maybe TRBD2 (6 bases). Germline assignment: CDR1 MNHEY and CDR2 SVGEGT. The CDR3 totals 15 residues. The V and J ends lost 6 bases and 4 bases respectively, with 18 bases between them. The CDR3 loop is CASSSPPGVGETQYF. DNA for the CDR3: TGTGCCAGCAGCTCCCCACCGGGGGTGGGAGAGACCCAGTACTTC.

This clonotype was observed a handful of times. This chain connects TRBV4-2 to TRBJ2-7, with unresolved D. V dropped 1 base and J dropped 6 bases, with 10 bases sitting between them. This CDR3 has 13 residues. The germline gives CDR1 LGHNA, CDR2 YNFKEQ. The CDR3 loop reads CASSQVVGSEQYF. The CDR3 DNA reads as TGTGCCAGCAGCCAAGTTGTTGGTTCCGAGCAGTACTTC.

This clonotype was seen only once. This CDR3 reads CSVAIGGVPDTQYF. In nucleotides, the CDR3 is TGCAGCGTTGCAATAGGGGGCGTCCCAGATACGCAGTATTTT. The chain couples TRBV29-1 to TRBJ2-3; 7 bases line up with TRBD1. V dropped 4 bases and J dropped 4; count of bases not matched to a gene: 8. There are 14 residues in the CDR3. Germline values: CDR1 SQVTM, CDR2 ANQGSEA.

CDR3 DNA sequence: TGCAGTGCTCAGAAAGGGGTTCGAGAGACCCAGTACTTC. The encoded protein is CSAQKGVRETQYF. The chain carries TRBV20-1 and TRBJ2-5; TRBD1 is a possible D gene (5 bases). There are 13 residues in the CDR3. In germline, CDR1 is DFQATT, CDR2 SNEGSKA (reference sequence). Trimming took off 5 bases at V and 4 bases at J, with 14 bases between the two ends.

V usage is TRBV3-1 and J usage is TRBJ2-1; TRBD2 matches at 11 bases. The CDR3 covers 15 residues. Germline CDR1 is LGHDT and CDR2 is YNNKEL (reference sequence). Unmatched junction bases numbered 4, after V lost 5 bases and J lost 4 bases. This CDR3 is CASSTTSGAYNEQFF. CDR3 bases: TGTGCCAGCAGCACGACTAGCGGGGCTTACAATGAGCAGTTCTTC.

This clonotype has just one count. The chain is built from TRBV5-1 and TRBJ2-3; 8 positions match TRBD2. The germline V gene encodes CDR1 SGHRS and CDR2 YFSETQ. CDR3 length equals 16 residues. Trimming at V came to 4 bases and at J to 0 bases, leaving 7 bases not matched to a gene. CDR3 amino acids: CASSTGLASSTDTQYF. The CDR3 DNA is TGCGCCAGCAGCACCGGACTAGCCTCTAGCACAGATACGCAGTATTTT.

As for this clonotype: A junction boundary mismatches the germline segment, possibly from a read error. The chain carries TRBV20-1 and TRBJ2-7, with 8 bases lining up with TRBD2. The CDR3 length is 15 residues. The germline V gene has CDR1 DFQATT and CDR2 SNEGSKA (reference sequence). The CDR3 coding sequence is TGCAGTGCCCGGGAATTCGCGGGAGGAGGCTACAAGCAGTACTTC. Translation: CSAREFAGGGYKQYF.

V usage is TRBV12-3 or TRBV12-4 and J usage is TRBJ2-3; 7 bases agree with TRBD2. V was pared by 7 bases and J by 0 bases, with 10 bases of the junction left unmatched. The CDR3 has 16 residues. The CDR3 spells CASTWGSGASTDTQYF. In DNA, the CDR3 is TGTGCCAGCACCTGGGGCAGCGGGGCTAGCACAGATACGCAGTATTTT.

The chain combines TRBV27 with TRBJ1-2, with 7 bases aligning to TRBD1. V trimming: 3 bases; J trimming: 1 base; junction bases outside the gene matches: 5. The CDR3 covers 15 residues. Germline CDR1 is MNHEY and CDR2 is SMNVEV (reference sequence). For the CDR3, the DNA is TGTGCCAGCAGTTTCGCACAGGGGATTAACTATGGCTACACCTTC. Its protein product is CASSFAQGINYGYTF.

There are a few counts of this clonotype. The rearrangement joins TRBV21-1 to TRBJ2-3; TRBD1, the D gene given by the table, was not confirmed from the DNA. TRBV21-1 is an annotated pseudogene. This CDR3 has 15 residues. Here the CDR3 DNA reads TGTGCCAGCAGCTACCGACGGGGGATACCAGATACGCAGTATTTT. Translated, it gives CASSYRRGIPDTQYF.

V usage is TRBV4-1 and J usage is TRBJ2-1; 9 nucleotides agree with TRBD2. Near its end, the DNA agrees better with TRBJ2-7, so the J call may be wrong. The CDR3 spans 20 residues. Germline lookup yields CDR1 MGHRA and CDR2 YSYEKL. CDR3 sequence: CASSQAGRTETSGSYNEQYF. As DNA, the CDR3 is TGCGCCAGCAGCCAAGCAGGGCGTACGGAGACTAGCGGCTCCTACAATGAGCAGTACTTC.

The CDR3 sequence: CASSFLSGSSGNTIYF. Written as DNA, the CDR3 is TGTGCCAGCAGCTTCTTATCCGGGAGCTCTGGAAACACCATATATTTT. The gene calls are TRBV5-4 and TRBJ1-3; D is uncertain. Between the trimmed V and J ends, which lost 2 bases and 0 bases, there was a span of 12 bases. The CDR3 consists of 16 residues. CDR1 is SGHNT, CDR2 YYREEE, per germline (reference sequence). The complete variable domain, with remaining parts taken from reference TRBV5-4 and TRBJ1-3, reads ETGVTQSPTHLIKTRGQQVTLRCSSQSGHNTVSWYQQALGQGPQFIFQYYREEENGRGNFPPRFSGLQFPNYSSELNVNALELDDSALYLCASSFLSGSSGNTIYFGEGSWLTVV.

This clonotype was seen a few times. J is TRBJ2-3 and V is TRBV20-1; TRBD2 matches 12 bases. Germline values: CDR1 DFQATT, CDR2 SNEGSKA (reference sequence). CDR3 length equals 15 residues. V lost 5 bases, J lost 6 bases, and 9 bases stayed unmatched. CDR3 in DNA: TGCAGTGCTGATCTAGCGGGGGGGCCCTGGGATACGCAGTATTTT. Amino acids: CSADLAGGPWDTQYF.

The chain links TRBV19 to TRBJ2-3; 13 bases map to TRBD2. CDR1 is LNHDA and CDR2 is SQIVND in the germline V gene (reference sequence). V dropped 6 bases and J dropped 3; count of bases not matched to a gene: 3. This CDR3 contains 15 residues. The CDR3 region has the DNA TGTGCCAGTAGGCCGGGACTAGCGGGAACAGATACGCAGTATTTT. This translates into CASRPGLAGTDTQYF.